These 21 T cell receptor beta chains originate from one sample sequenced in a study of Graves' ophthalmopathy and Graves' hyperthyroidism. RNA served as the template for amplifying TCR beta CDR3 regions. HTBI primers served in a first-round RT-PCR, which a second-round multiplex PCR followed. MiXCR, run by TCRdb on the multiplex PCR reads, gives a single entry per CDR3 protein. Of roughly 420,000 distinct CDR3 sequences listed, over 20% were seen once; the top ten hold around 3%. What was sequenced was peripheral blood. These receptors originate from a woman between 18 and 29 years old with stable Graves' hyperthyroidism.

This clonotype was recorded many times. This chain joins TRBV11-1 and TRBJ2-7; weak D call: TRBD2 (6 bases). Trimming cost V 1 base and J 7 bases, with 14 bases left between them. CDR1 and CDR2 (germline): SGHAT, FQDESV (reference sequence). CDR3 length: 14 residues. CDR3 in amino acids: CASSLVFGGEEQYF. The CDR3 nucleotides are TGTGCCAGCAGCTTAGTGTTCGGGGGAGAGGAGCAGTACTTC. Full variable domain (missing parts from reference TRBV11-1 and TRBJ2-7): EAEVAQSPRYKITEKSQAVAFWCDPISGHATLYWYRQILGQGPELLVQFQDESVVDDSQLPKDRFSAERLKGVDSTLKIQPAELGDSAMYLCASSLVFGGEEQYFGPGTRLTVT.

The V gene is TRBV12-3 or TRBV12-4, the J gene TRBJ1-5; a possible D gene is TRBD1 (6 bases). The V end was cut by 5 bases, the J end by 5 bases, with 10 bases between. There are 13 residues in the CDR3. Here the CDR3 reads CASSPDSYQPQHF. CDR3 bases: TGTGCCAGCAGTCCGGACAGTTATCAGCCCCAGCATTTT.

The sample holds a few counts of this clonotype. This chain joins TRBV18 and TRBJ2-7; D is unresolved. The CDR3 has 14 amino acids. Trimming cost V 3 bases and J 6 bases, with 15 bases left between them. Germline CDR1 reads KGHSH; CDR2 reads LQKENI. The CDR3 here is CASSPGTGSGEQYF. Here the CDR3 DNA reads TGTGCCAGCTCACCGGGCACCGGGTCGGGCGAGCAGTACTTC.

This clonotype was counted ten times or more. The CDR3 sequence is CSAIWAAVAGAKNIQYF. The CDR3 DNA sequence: TGCAGTGCTATTTGGGCGGCGGTAGCCGGGGCCAAAAACATTCAGTACTTC. The genes are TRBV20-1 and TRBJ2-4; D gene ambiguous. This CDR3 contains 17 residues. Germline V gives CDR1 DFQATT, CDR2 SNEGSKA (reference sequence). The ends were cut back, 4 bases at V and 1 base at J, with 20 bases in the middle.

V is TRBV7-9 and J is TRBJ2-2; 7 bases map to TRBD1. The V gene's germline CDR1 is SEHNR and CDR2 FQNEAQ (reference sequence). This CDR3 contains 15 residues. V gave up 8 bases and J gave up 2 bases; unmatched junction bases: 8. This chain's CDR3 is CASGRGQINTGELFF. As DNA, the CDR3 is TGTGCCAGCGGCCGGGGACAGATAAACACCGGGGAGCTGTTTTTT.

In its sample, this clonotype was seen many times. The V call is TRBV2, the J call TRBJ1-5; D unclear. V shed 6 bases and J shed 14 bases, with 20 bases lying between them. The germline gives CDR1 SNHLY, CDR2 FYNNEI. This CDR3 spans 13 amino acids. CDR3 loop: CASSRPDPAAKHF. Written as DNA, the CDR3 is TGTGCCAGCAGCCGCCCCGACCCCGCCGCTAAGCATTTT.

The genes are TRBV6-1 and TRBJ2-7; no clear D. In germline, CDR1 is MNHNS, CDR2 SASEGT. The CDR3 runs 16 residues. V dropped 6 bases and J dropped 3 bases, with 21 bases sitting between them. The CDR3 DNA is TGTGCCAGCAGCCCCGCTGGTGCTGTTGTCAACTACGAGCAGTACTTC. Its protein is CASSPAGAVVNYEQYF.

Of note for this clonotype: This may be a read error: a much more frequent sequence differs by one nucleotide. The DNA for the CDR3 is TGTGCCAGCAGCGTAGTCCCCTCGGGGCAAGCTCTCTTT. This sequence encodes CASSVVPSGQALF. The chain links TRBV9 to TRBJ1-1; weak D call: TRBD1 (5 bases). Germline-derived CDR1 and CDR2 are SGDLS and YYNGEE. This CDR3 is 13 amino acids long.

This clonotype was detected only a few times. This may be a read error, as it is one base from a much larger clone. The J gene is TRBJ1-1, the V gene TRBV11-1; 8 bases agree with TRBD1. In germline, CDR1 is SGHAT, CDR2 FQDESV (reference sequence). This CDR3 is 14 amino acids long. CDR3 sequence: CASSLQGGNTEACF. CDR3 in DNA: TGTGCCAGCAGCCTACAGGGGGGGAACACTGAAGCTTGCTTT.

In this sample, this clonotype turned up many times. A read error may account for a junction end that differs from germline. The chain couples TRBV24-1 to TRBJ2-4, with 7 bases that match TRBD2. This CDR3 comprises 14 residues. The V gene's germline CDR1 is KGHDR and CDR2 SFDVKD. The DNA for the CDR3 is TGTGCCACCAGTAGTGGCGGGAGTGGGAACATTAAGTACTTC. This gives the protein CATSSGGSGNIKYF.

CDR3 nucleotides: TGTGCCGTATCAGTCGGAACCGGGGAGCTGTTTTTT. Protein product: CAVSVGTGELFF. The rearrangement uses TRBV15 and TRBJ2-2, with D unresolved. Trimming cost V 11 bases and J 5 bases, with 12 bases left between them. Per the germline V gene, CDR1 is LNHNV and CDR2 is YYDKDF (reference sequence). The CDR3 totals 12 residues. Combining the CDR3 with reference TRBV15 and TRBJ2-2 gives the whole variable domain DAMVIQNPRYQVTQFGKPVTLSCSQTLNHNVMYWYQQKSSQAPKLLFHYYDKDFNNEADTPDNFQSRRPNTSFCFLDIRSPGLGDTAMYLCAVSVGTGELFFGEGSRLTVL.

The chain couples TRBV11-2 to TRBJ2-7; 13 bases line up with TRBD2. Germline V CDR1 and CDR2: SGHAT, FQNNGV. The length of the CDR3 is 19 residues. V lost 5 bases to trimming and J lost 1 base; unmatched junction nucleotides: 14. The CDR3 nucleotides are TGTGCCAGCAGCCCGACTCCGGGACTAGCGGGACATTATTCCTACGAGCAGTACTTC. This gives the protein CASSPTPGLAGHYSYEQYF.

This clonotype was picked up many times. J is TRBJ2-2 and V is TRBV24-1; no clear D. The germline V and J ends were trimmed by 5 bases and 0 bases, with 9 bases remaining between them. The germline CDR1 and CDR2 sequences are KGHDR and SFDVKD. The CDR3 has 15 residues. The CDR3 sequence: CATSGFGANTGELFF. The CDR3 nucleotides are TGTGCCACCAGTGGGTTTGGAGCGAACACCGGGGAGCTGTTTTTT.

This clonotype was counted ten times or more. The chain uses TRBV12-3 or TRBV12-4 and TRBJ2-7, with 7 bases matching TRBD1. The CDR3 has 13 amino acids. V was clipped by 4 bases and J by 6 bases; unmatched bases: 6. As DNA, the CDR3 is TGTGCCAGCAGTTCAGGGGGTTATAGCGAGCAGTACTTC. This sequence encodes CASSSGGYSEQYF.

This chain uses TRBV20-1 with TRBJ1-1, with a tentative D call TRBD1 (6 bases). Per germline, CDR1 DFQATT and CDR2 SNEGSKA (reference sequence). The CDR3 spans 12 residues. In nucleotides, the CDR3 is TGCAACGTACGGGACATAAACACTGAAGCTTTCTTT. Its translation: CNVRDINTEAFF.

This clonotype was counted a few times. The chain is built from TRBV6-5 and TRBJ2-7; possibly TRBD1 for D (6 bases). There are 15 residues in the CDR3. Looked up from germline, CDR1 is MNHEY and CDR2 is SVGAGI. V lost 5 bases to trimming and J lost 3 bases, with 17 bases between them. The CDR3 region has the DNA TGTGCCAGCAGTACGTGGGACACACAATTCTACGAGCAGTACTTC. Its translation is CASSTWDTQFYEQYF.

The chain combines TRBV7-2 with TRBJ2-4; D call uncertain. CDR1 is SGHTA, CDR2 FQGNSA, per germline. This CDR3 has 15 amino acids. Trimming removed 5 bases at V and 14 bases at J, with 25 bases between. CDR3 DNA sequence: TGTGCCAGCAGCCCAAACCCCTTTAGCCACCTAATTAAGTACTTC. This sequence encodes CASSPNPFSHLIKYF.

This clonotype has a count of ten or more. The chain employs TRBV28 and TRBJ2-5; D is uncertain. Germline CDR1 and CDR2: MDHEN and SYDVKM. The V and J ends lost 2 bases and 3 bases respectively, with 10 bases between them. This CDR3 has 14 amino acids. The CDR3 loop is CASSLGPREETQYF. The CDR3 DNA follows: TGTGCCAGCAGTTTAGGACCCCGGGAAGAGACCCAGTACTTC.

This clonotype was observed a handful of times. The chain joins TRBV30 to TRBJ2-2; TRBD1 agrees at 8 bases. The CDR3 runs 13 residues. V dropped 5 bases and J dropped 3; count of bases not matched to a gene: 2. CDR1 and CDR2 from the germline V gene are GTSNPN and SVGIG (reference sequence). The CDR3 protein is CAWQTGDTGELFF. The DNA for the CDR3 is TGTGCCTGGCAGACAGGGGACACCGGGGAGCTGTTTTTT.

J is TRBJ1-5 and V is TRBV30; D is unresolved. Per the germline V gene, CDR1 is GTSNPN and CDR2 is SVGIG (reference sequence). There are 14 residues in the CDR3. The V and J ends lost 0 bases and 7 bases respectively, with 13 bases between them. The CDR3 DNA reads TGTGCCTGGAGTGTACCGACTGGTATCCAGCCCCAGCATTTT. Translating it yields CAWSVPTGIQPQHF.

This clonotype was seen many times. J is TRBJ2-7 and V is TRBV6-1; D remains ambiguous. Trimming took 4 bases from V and 2 from J, leaving 6 bases between them. From germline, CDR1 is MNHNS and CDR2 SASEGT. The CDR3 is made up of 12 amino acids. The CDR3 loop reads CASSVTAYEQYF. The CDR3 DNA reads as TGTGCCAGCAGTGTTACAGCCTACGAGCAGTACTTC.